This TCR beta chain was observed in a study of T cell repertoires in cytomegalovirus infection. Study-level background: Recently described HLA-C-restricted plus well-studied HLA-B-restricted CMV epitopes were used. Public TCR beta signatures marked donors with CMV infection and the matching HLA.

This clonotype has only a few counts. What it recognizes is unknown. Points from the study as a whole: HLA-C-restricted CMV-specific TCR beta clonotypes were dominant in the ex vivo response. There were carriers of CMV plus the relevant HLA, and cumulative public TCR beta family frequency identified them.

TCRdb independently ran MiXCR on the reads; one entry per CDR3 protein. The sample comprises about a million distinct CDR3 sequences, around 32% of which are singletons, and 11% to 15% rests with the top ten. CDR1 MGHRA and CDR2 YSYEKL come from the germline V gene. The CDR3 is 14 amino acids. The ends lost 1 base at V and 6 bases at J; junction bases unmatched: 0. This receptor was identified in a human donor in good health (CMV status not recorded). Some clones in this sample may be carry-over from other donors' samples. This sequence joins TRBV4-1 and TRBJ2-3, with 11 bases lining up with TRBD2. Sequencing was performed on cultured CD8+ T cells from PBMCs, taken from culture after CMV antigen stimulation. CDR3 sequence reads: CASSQGLAGDTQYF. Written as DNA, the CDR3 is TGCGCCAGCAGCCAAGGACTAGCGGGGGATACGCAGTATTTT.